The clone carrying this T cell receptor beta chain was counted between two and nine times. Its target is unknown. TCRdb processed the 5' RACE reads anew with MiXCR; each CDR3 protein has one entry. This sample has hundreds of thousands of distinct CDR3 sequences, with around an eighth found just once. The data originate from a study of T cells after yellow fever vaccination. General study results and limits: The secondary response was weaker but peaked faster, day 5 versus 15.

The germline gives CDR1 SNHLY, CDR2 FYNNEI. This CDR3 comprises 14 residues. The J segment lost 12 bases and the V segment lost 3 bases, leaving 10 bases of the junction unmatched. The sequences come from PBMCs, collected on the day of the yellow fever booster vaccination. The source is a man aged 30 to 45 who received the YFV17D yellow fever vaccine. The genes are TRBV2 and TRBJ2-1; 8 bases agree with TRBD2. CDR3 DNA: TGTGCCAGCAGTGACCCTCCAGCGGGAGATCGGCAGTTCTTC. Translated: CASSDPPAGDRQFF.